The 19 T cell receptor beta chains below all came from one sample that was sequenced in a study of blood T cells in healthy people across ages. PCR was performed a second time for about 7 to 11 cycles using a sample-barcoded 5' primer and a J-beta primer mix. In TCRdb, the 5' RACE reads were re-called with MiXCR into one record per CDR3 protein. The repertoire holds roughly 1,000,000 distinct CDR3 sequences, with roughly a quarter as singletons. The data also belong to a second study, concerning T cells of mothers and their children.

The sequenced sample consisted of blood. The source of these receptors is a girl between 2 and 10 years old in good health.

The chain employs TRBV14 and TRBJ2-7; a possible D gene is TRBD1 (5 bases). The CDR3 has 14 residues. Germline V lookup: CDR1 SGHDN, CDR2 FVKESK. Trimming shortened V by 3 bases and J by 2 bases, and 11 bases separated the two germline ends. CDR3 loop: CASSHAGNPYEQYF. In DNA, the CDR3 is TGTGCCAGCAGCCACGCAGGGAATCCCTACGAGCAGTACTTC.

The chain employs TRBV28 and TRBJ1-2, with D hard to call. Trimming removed 6 bases from V and 3 bases from J, with 26 bases in between. Germline V gene sequence: CDR1 MDHEN, CDR2 SYDVKM. The CDR3 sequence is 18 residues long. CDR3 sequence (DNA): TGTGCCAGCAGGCACCTCCTAAGGGCCGCCCTGGAGGACTATGGCTACACCTTC. Amino acids: CASRHLLRAALEDYGYTF.

This rearrangement joins TRBV7-9 to TRBJ2-5; D unresolved. Gene TRBJ2-1 matches the end of the DNA better, so the J call may be wrong. The germline V gene encodes CDR1 SEHNR and CDR2 FQNEAQ (reference sequence). The CDR3 is 10 amino acids. As DNA, the CDR3 is TGTGCCAGCAGCTACCTAGGGCAGTTCTTC. This encodes CASSYLGQFF.

This chain joins TRBV20-1 and TRBJ2-7; D perhaps matches TRBD1 (5 bases). V lost 6 bases, J lost 6 bases, and 15 bases lay in between. Germline lookup yields CDR1 DFQATT and CDR2 SNEGSKA (reference sequence). The CDR3 has 12 amino acids. Here the CDR3 reads CSANQEGVEQYF. CDR3 DNA sequence: TGCAGTGCCAATCAAGAAGGGGTCGAGCAGTACTTC.

The rearrangement uses TRBV20-1 and TRBJ1-2; possible D gene TRBD1, 5 bases. Germline V gene lookup returns CDR1 DFQATT and CDR2 SNEGSKA (reference sequence). V was pared by 6 bases and J by 0 bases, with 14 bases between. The CDR3 covers 14 residues. The DNA for the CDR3 is TGCAGTGCCGTCCGACAGTATTCTAACTATGGCTACACCTTC. Protein sequence: CSAVRQYSNYGYTF.

This clonotype was counted only a few times. The CDR3 nucleotides are TGTGCCAGCAGTGAAGACCACCGCAATCAGCCCCAGCATTTT. This gives the protein CASSEDHRNQPQHF. J is TRBJ1-5 and V is TRBV6-1; the D is unclear. CDR1 and CDR2 from the germline V gene are MNHNS and SASEGT. CDR3 size: 14 residues. Trimming stripped 1 base from V and 2 bases from J, with 6 bases between.

J is TRBJ2-1 and V is TRBV29-1, with D perhaps matching TRBD2 (6 bases). V gave up 5 bases and J gave up 3 bases, with 14 bases separating them. The germline V gene has CDR1 SQVTM and CDR2 ANQGSEA. The CDR3 runs 14 residues. The CDR3, as DNA: TGCAGCGTTTTGGCGGGGCTGAACTACAATGAGCAGTTCTTC. It encodes CSVLAGLNYNEQFF.

With respect to this clonotype: A junction boundary mismatches the germline segment, possibly from a read error. The chain is built from TRBV12-5 and TRBJ2-5, with 7 bases identical to TRBD2. Germline V gives CDR1 LGHNT, CDR2 FRNRAP. This CDR3 region has 13 residues. The chain's CDR3 is CASGFPGGETRYF. CDR3 nucleotide sequence: TGTGCTAGTGGTTTCCCTGGGGGGGAGACCCGGTACTTC.

The rearrangement links TRBV27 to TRBJ1-4; D is unclear. The CDR3 has 15 residues. The V end was cut by 5 bases, the J end by 0 bases, with 10 bases between. In germline, CDR1 is MNHEY, CDR2 SMNVEV (reference sequence). CDR3: CASSPFQATNEKLFF. CDR3 in DNA: TGTGCCAGCAGTCCCTTTCAGGCAACTAATGAAAAACTGTTTTTT.

This clonotype showed up just a few times. The chain carries TRBV9 and TRBJ2-5; possibly TRBD1 for D (6 bases). Germline CDR1 is SGDLS and CDR2 is YYNGEE. The CDR3 is 12 amino acids. Trimming removed 6 bases at V and 0 bases at J, with 6 bases between. Written as DNA, the CDR3 is TGTGCCAGCAAGGGGGACCAAGAGACCCAGTACTTC. Translating it yields CASKGDQETQYF.

This clonotype came up a few times. The chain joins TRBV11-1 to TRBJ2-2; D might be TRBD2 (6 bases). Germline-derived CDR1 and CDR2 are SGHAT and FQDESV (reference sequence). The germline V and J ends were trimmed by 6 bases and 4 bases, with 21 bases remaining between them. The CDR3 runs 17 residues. The CDR3 bases are TGTGCCAGCAGACCCGGGACTCCGATGCGGAGCACCGGGGAGCTGTTTTTT. It codes for CASRPGTPMRSTGELFF.

The chain uses TRBV7-9 and TRBJ2-4; D gene ambiguous. Germline V gene sequence: CDR1 SEHNR, CDR2 FQNEAQ (reference sequence). Trimming cost V 5 bases and J 5 bases, with 13 bases left between them. The CDR3 has 14 residues. The CDR3 nucleotides read TGTGCCAGCAGCCCCCGGGCTCCCCAAAACATTCAGTACTTC. Residues: CASSPRAPQNIQYF.

V gene TRBV4-1 combines with J gene TRBJ2-5, with 7 bases that match TRBD1. The J call is uncertain, as TRBJ2-7 better fits the DNA end. There are 14 residues in the CDR3. Germline V gene data show CDR1 as MGHRA and CDR2 as YSYEKL. The CDR3 reads CASSPPGTDYEQYF. The CDR3 DNA reads as TGCGCCAGCAGCCCACCCGGGACAGACTACGAGCAGTACTTC.

This clonotype was seen a few times. The chain uses TRBV12-3 or TRBV12-4 and TRBJ1-2, with 10 bases matching TRBD1. Trimming cost V 6 bases and J 4 bases; bases outside gene matches: 11. The CDR3 extends over 16 amino acids. The CDR3 coding sequence is TGTGCCAGCAGCTTAAGGCCGGGACAGGGGCTCTATGGCTACACCTTC. Amino acid sequence: CASSLRPGQGLYGYTF.

This clonotype was seen a few times. This chain connects TRBV7-2 to TRBJ2-5; 7 bases match TRBD2. The J call is in doubt because the DNA end fits TRBJ2-1 better. This CDR3 is built from 14 residues. CDR1 and CDR2 from the germline V gene are SGHTA and FQGNSA. The CDR3 region is CASSFAGAYNEQFF. In DNA, the CDR3 is TGTGCCAGCAGCTTTGCGGGAGCCTACAATGAGCAGTTCTTC.

This clonotype was counted between two and nine times. The V call is TRBV12-3 or TRBV12-4, the J call TRBJ2-1; 11 nucleotides agree with TRBD2. CDR3 length: 16 residues. Trimming removed 4 bases from V and 1 base from J; junction bases left unmatched: 3. CDR3 nucleotide sequence: TGTGCCAGCAGTTCTTGGACTAGCGGGTCCTACAATGAGCAGTTCTTC. Residues: CASSSWTSGSYNEQFF.

A few counts support this clonotype. The V and J genes are TRBV20-1 and TRBJ2-1; the D call may be TRBD1 or TRBD2 (5 bases each). Trimming left V 3 bases short and J 10 bases short, with 16 bases between. Germline V gene lookup returns CDR1 DFQATT and CDR2 SNEGSKA (reference sequence). The CDR3 loop spans 13 amino acids. For the CDR3, the DNA is TGCAGTGCTAGTGCAGATGTCAGGGACGAGCAGTTCTTC. Translating gives CSASADVRDEQFF.

This clonotype was seen more than once but under ten times. The chain carries TRBV5-5 and TRBJ2-3, with D unclear. CDR1 and CDR2 (germline): SGHKS, YYEKEE (reference sequence). The V end was cut by 0 bases, the J end by 2 bases, with 13 bases between. The CDR3 is 16 residues long. The CDR3 protein is CASSLVAAPSTDTQYF. CDR3 nucleotide sequence: TGTGCCAGCAGCTTGGTTGCAGCGCCATCCACAGATACGCAGTATTTT. Filled out from reference TRBV5-5 and TRBJ2-3, the complete variable domain reads DAGVTQSPTHLIKTRGQQVTLRCSPISGHKSVSWYQQVLGQGPQFIFQYYEKEERGRGNFPDRFSARQFPNYSSELNVNALLLGDSALYLCASSLVAAPSTDTQYFGPGTRLTVL.

The V and J genes are TRBV7-9 and TRBJ2-3, with 8 nucleotides matching TRBD2. J lost 4 bases, V lost 4 bases, and 16 bases had no gene match. Germline-derived CDR1 and CDR2 are SEHNR and FQNEAQ (reference sequence). The CDR3 runs 18 residues. CDR3 protein: CASSSPMGTSKSADTQYF. The CDR3 bases are TGTGCCAGCAGCTCCCCAATGGGGACTAGTAAAAGCGCAGATACGCAGTATTTT.